A selection of T cell receptor beta chains follows, all from one sample in a study of human T cells and chemical hapten exposure. TCRdb reprocessed the RACE reads via MiXCR and lists one record per CDR3 protein. The table has about 87,000 distinct CDR3 sequences, 8% to 10% seen once; the top ten hold 3.6%. The sample here was whole blood, taken in connection with sensitization to the hapten diphenylcyclopropenone (DPC). The receptors here all came from a woman between 40 and 50 years old with alopecia areata. Some clones in this sample may be carry-over from other donors' samples. Both conserved end residues are part of each CDR3. Each record gives: J gene, V gene, D gene, clone size, CDR3 DNA, CDR3 protein. The D gene is left open where the match is weak. Clone size, where shown, is once, few, many, or a class for clones that have expanded.

TRBJ2-7 TRBV5-1 . . TGCGCCAGCAGCCCGGACAGCCTCTCCTACGAGCAGTACTTC CASSPDSLSYEQYF
TRBJ1-5 TRBV12-3/TRBV12-4 TRBD1 . TGTGCCAGCAGTTTAACAGGGGTTTTCAGACAGCCCCAGCATTTT CASSLTGVFRQPQHF
TRBJ1-1 TRBV30 . many TGTGCCTGGAGTGTACAGAAGGTCACTGAAGCTTTCTTT CAWSVQKVTEAFF
TRBJ2-2 TRBV6-5 . many TGTGCCAGCAGTTACTCGGGGACTCCAAGTTGGGAGCTGTTTTTT CASSYSGTPSWELFF
TRBJ1-5 TRBV20-1 . few TGCAGTGCTTCCATAGTGAGCAATCAGCCCCAGCATTTT CSASIVSNQPQHF
TRBJ1-2 TRBV6-5 TRBD1 . TGTGCCAGCAGCCTAGGGACAGGGGTCGGCTACACCTTC CASSLGTGVGYTF
TRBJ1-3 TRBV4-2 . few TGTGCCAGCAGCCAAGAGTTCCCCCGACAGACCATATATTTT CASSQEFPRQTIYF
TRBJ1-2 TRBV6-5 TRBD1 few TGTGCCAGCAGTTCAGTAGGGACAGGGAGGAATGGCTACACCTTC CASSSVGTGRNGYTF
TRBJ1-2 TRBV24-1 . . TGTGCCACCAGTGACCGGGACACCCTACGGGGGCTCTATGGCTACACCTTC CATSDRDTLRGLYGYTF
TRBJ2-7 TRBV7-9 . . TGTGCCAGCAGCAGTACGAACGAGCAGTACTTC CASSSTNEQYF
TRBJ2-5 TRBV7-2 . many TGTGCCAGCAGCTTTAGCCAGGCGCAAGAGACCCAGTACTTC CASSFSQAQETQYF
TRBJ2-7 TRBV7-9 TRBD1 few TGTGCCAGCAGAGCCGGACAGGGGAAAGCCTACGAGCAGTACTTC CASRAGQGKAYEQYF
TRBJ2-5 TRBV7-2 . few TGTGCCAGCAGCATCGTTTTGGGGGAGACCCAGTACTTC CASSIVLGETQYF
TRBJ1-6 TRBV6-6 TRBD1 many TGTGCCAGCAGAACAGCCGGGACAGGGGTGGATTCACCCCTCCACTTT CASRTAGTGVDSPLHF
TRBJ2-3 TRBV27 . many TGTGCCAGCCGGAGCACAGATACGCAGTATTTT CASRSTDTQYF
TRBJ2-5 TRBV7-2 TRBD2 many TGTGCCAGCAGTAATAGCGGGGGGGAAGAGACCCAGTACTTC CASSNSGGEETQYF
TRBJ2-1 TRBV5-4 . many TGTGCCAGCAGCTTGGAAGCGGGGACACACAATGAGCAGTTCTTC CASSLEAGTHNEQFF
TRBJ1-3 TRBV29-1 . many TGCAGCGTTGAAGATCTTCAGGGGAGCTCTGGAAACACCATATATTTT CSVEDLQGSSGNTIYF
TRBJ1-2 TRBV24-1 . many TGTGCCACCAACCCCCTGGGCAGGGTTGACTATGGCTACACCTTC CATNPLGRVDYGYTF
TRBJ2-1 TRBV5-1 . many TGCGCCAGCAGCCTTCGGACGGAGCAGTTCTTC CASSLRTEQFF
TRBJ2-2 TRBV5-5 TRBD1 . TGTGCCAGCGACCAGGATAGGGGGCTTAGCACCGGGGAGCTGTTTTTT CASDQDRGLSTGELFF
TRBJ2-2 TRBV24-1 . . TGTGCCACCAGTAGACGGACCGTAGCGAACACCGGGGAGCTGTTTTTT CATSRRTVANTGELFF
TRBJ2-5 TRBV7-2 TRBD1 . TGTGCCAGCAGCTTCCAAAGACAGGGCCTAGGCGAGACCCAGTACTTC CASSFQRQGLGETQYF
TRBJ2-1 TRBV5-4 . . TGTGCCAGCTACGCCCAGAATGAGCAGTTCTTC CASYAQNEQFF
TRBJ2-2 TRBV7-2 . many TGTGCCAGTAGCTTAGCTACTAGTGACACCGGGGAGCTGTTTTTT CASSLATSDTGELFF
TRBJ2-7 TRBV5-1 . many TGCGCCAGCAGCTTGGTTGGGTCCCCGCACGAGCAGTACTTC CASSLVGSPHEQYF
TRBJ1-1 TRBV5-4 . many TGTGCCAGCACCCTTTGGGGGGGCTCGTACACTGAAGCTTTCTTT CASTLWGGSYTEAFF